Reported below is one T cell receptor beta chain. The repertoire was sequenced with immunoSEQ multiplex PCR; TCRdb's copy has only in-frame clones and lacks some. The sample lists fewer than 90,000 clones, roughly 91% seen once, with approximately 0.93% in the top ten. Germline CDR1 and CDR2: MNHEY and SMNVEV (reference sequence). V was trimmed by 5 bases and J by 2 bases, leaving 12 bases between them. The CDR3 contains 14 residues. This specimen comes from a study of T cell changes during pregnancy in multiple sclerosis. This chain connects TRBV27 to TRBJ1-2; D might be TRBD1 (6 bases). Here the sequenced sample was peripheral blood, taken in the first trimester of pregnancy. The clonotype was recovered from a female donor with multiple sclerosis, enrolled in a pregnancy study. CDR3 sequence: CASSPQGKNYGYTF. CDR3 nucleotide sequence: TGTGCCAGCAGTCCCCAGGGGAAGAACTATGGCTACACCTTC.